Below are 22 T cell receptor beta chains sequenced from a single sample in a study of sequential checkpoint blockade in melanoma. Generated by immunoSEQ multiplex PCR, the TCRdb table keeps only in-frame clones and is missing some. The sample carries roughly 6,900 clones, approximately 60% recorded once. Treatment meaning: randomized to nivolumab then ipilimumab (arm A) or the reverse (arm B). Material: CD8+ T cells sorted from blood (inferred from file names), obtained from a patient given nivolumab and ipilimumab in sequence. Receptors originate from a human donor with melanoma.

The chain combines TRBV5-5 with TRBJ1-5; 9 nucleotides match TRBD1. V was clipped by 4 bases and J by 0 bases; unmatched bases: 2. Germline lookup yields CDR1 SGHKS and CDR2 YYEKEE (reference sequence). The CDR3 spans 15 residues. CDR3 in amino acids: CASSGGQGSNQPQHF. DNA for the CDR3: TGTGCCAGCAGCGGGGGACAGGGTAGCAATCAGCCCCAGCATTTT.

This clone was detected a few times. CDR3 DNA sequence: TGCGCCAGCAGCCAAGAAATCGGGAGGGAGCAGTACTTC. Translation gives CASSQEIGREQYF. The V and J genes are TRBV4-1 and TRBJ2-7; 7 nucleotides agree with TRBD2. Germline V CDR1 and CDR2: MGHRA, YSYEKL. CDR3 length: 13 residues. With V trimmed by 0 bases and J by 7 bases, 3 bases remained unmatched.

By share, this clone counts as medium-sized. This chain uses TRBV10-2 with TRBJ2-7; possible D gene TRBD2, 6 bases. Germline V gene data show CDR1 as WSHSY and CDR2 as SAAADI. The CDR3 has 13 residues. The V end lost 7 bases, the J end lost 7 bases, and 17 bases lay between the germline ends. CDR3 sequence reads: CASNVDEGREQYF. CDR3 sequence (DNA): TGCGCCAGCAACGTCGACGAGGGGAGGGAGCAGTACTTC.

V and J are TRBV6-6 and TRBJ2-7; possibly TRBD1 for D (6 bases). The CDR3 sequence is 16 residues long. The V end was cut by 5 bases, the J end by 3 bases, with 20 bases between. Germline V lookup: CDR1 MNHNY, CDR2 SVGAGI (reference sequence). The CDR3 DNA is TGTGCCAGCAGTCGGGCCCAGGGGCGGTTAGACTACGAGCAGTACTTC. Its protein product is CASSRAQGRLDYEQYF.

V usage is TRBV6-1 and J usage is TRBJ2-1; 10 positions agree with TRBD2. V gave up 4 bases and J gave up 2 bases; unmatched junction bases: 11. This CDR3 contains 18 residues. CDR1 and CDR2 (germline): MNHNS, SASEGT. The CDR3: CASSGTSGDTLTYNEQFF. The CDR3 nucleotides read TGTGCCAGCAGTGGGACTAGCGGCGATACCCTAACCTACAATGAGCAGTTCTTC.

This clone appeared a single time. The chain links TRBV27 to TRBJ1-5; 7 nucleotides agree with TRBD1. CDR3 size: 15 residues. V lost 5 bases and J lost 3; bases outside the gene matches: 7. Germline V gene sequence: CDR1 MNHEY, CDR2 SMNVEV (reference sequence). The CDR3 DNA sequence: TGTGCCAGCAGTCGCCGGGACAGTCACAATCAGCCCCAGCATTTT. This encodes CASSRRDSHNQPQHF.

The chain links TRBV2 to TRBJ2-7, with D perhaps matching TRBD1 (5 bases). Between the trimmed V and J ends, which lost 2 bases and 1 base, there was a span of 9 bases. The CDR3 covers 14 residues. Per the germline V gene, CDR1 is SNHLY and CDR2 is FYNNEI. In DNA form, the CDR3 reads TGTGCCAGCAGTGAACAGGGAATTTCCTACGAGCAGTACTTC. The encoded protein is CASSEQGISYEQYF.

The V gene is TRBV4-1, the J gene TRBJ1-2; D is possibly TRBD1 (6 bases). This CDR3 is 16 amino acids long. CDR1 and CDR2 (germline): MGHRA, YSYEKL. V lost 0 bases, J lost 1 base, and 12 bases lay in between. The CDR3, as DNA: TGCGCCAGCAGCCAAGATCGGACAGCCATTAACTATGGCTACACCTTC. It specifies CASSQDRTAINYGYTF.

This chain connects TRBV5-1 to TRBJ2-7; 10 bases align to TRBD2. This CDR3 region has 15 residues. V gave up 1 base and J gave up 3 bases; unmatched junction bases: 4. Germline loops: CDR1 SGHRS, CDR2 YFSETQ. CDR3 in DNA: TGCGCCAGCAGCTTGTTTAGCGGGGGGTACTACGAGCAGTACTTC. It encodes CASSLFSGGYYEQYF.

The chain uses TRBV2 and TRBJ2-7; 8 bases line up with TRBD1. V lost 7 bases and J lost 6; bases outside the gene matches: 14. This CDR3 is built from 15 residues. Germline CDR1 reads SNHLY; CDR2 reads FYNNEI. The chain's CDR3 is CASNRQGPPFTEQYF. CDR3 in DNA: TGTGCCAGCAATAGACAGGGGCCCCCTTTTACCGAGCAGTACTTC.

CDR3 sequence (DNA): TGTGCCAGTAGTATCTGGGACAGGGGAGGTGAAGCTTTCTTT. The encoded protein is CASSIWDRGGEAFF. The V and J genes are TRBV19 and TRBJ1-1; 10 bases map to TRBD1. V was pared by 3 bases and J by 7 bases, with 5 bases of the junction left unmatched. The CDR3 is made up of 14 amino acids. Germline V CDR1 and CDR2: LNHDA, SQIVND (reference sequence).

CDR3 sequence reads: CASSHLGGNGYTF. DNA of the CDR3: TGTGCCAGCAGCCACCTGGGGGGGAATGGCTACACCTTC. This chain connects TRBV7-6 to TRBJ1-2; TRBD1 might be the D (5 bases). The ends were cut back, 5 bases at V and 6 bases at J, with 13 bases in the middle. Germline lookup yields CDR1 SGHVS and CDR2 FNYEAQ. CDR3 size: 13 residues.

The chain carries TRBV4-1 and TRBJ2-7, with 8 bases matching TRBD2. V gave up 4 bases and J gave up 3 bases; unmatched junction bases: 5. CDR3 length: 14 residues. Germline loops: CDR1 MGHRA, CDR2 YSYEKL. Written as DNA, the CDR3 is TGCGCCAGCAGCCCAAGGCTAGCGGGCTACGAGCAGTACTTC. As protein: CASSPRLAGYEQYF.

This clone was seen a single time. This chain connects TRBV7-2 to TRBJ1-5; the D gene is possibly TRBD1 (5 bases). V lost 7 bases and J 3 bases, leaving 10 bases between the germline ends. Germline V gene lookup returns CDR1 SGHTA and CDR2 FQGNSA. This CDR3 contains 13 residues. The CDR3 is CASTGGSNQPQHF. The DNA of the CDR3 is TGTGCCAGCACGGGGGGGTCCAATCAGCCCCAGCATTTT. The full variable domain, in which reference TRBV7-2 and TRBJ1-5 provide the parts outside the CDR3, is GAGVSQSPSNKVTEKGKDVELRCDPISGHTALYWYRQSLGQGLEFLIYFQGNSAPDKSGLPSDRFSAERTGGSVSTLTIQRTQQEDSAVYLCASTGGSNQPQHFGDGTRLSIL.

The table lists this clone with a few counts. The chain couples TRBV15 to TRBJ1-5, with 7 bases aligning to TRBD1. CDR1 and CDR2 from the germline V gene are LNHNV and YYDKDF (reference sequence). V shed 3 bases and J 7 bases; nucleotides not matched to a gene: 6. The CDR3 runs 14 residues. CDR3 coding DNA: TGTGCCACCAGCAGTCCCGGAGGGGGCCAGCCCCAGCATTTT. This translates into CATSSPGGGQPQHF.

The rearrangement links TRBV27 to TRBJ2-7, with 9 positions matching TRBD1. In germline, CDR1 is MNHEY, CDR2 SMNVEV (reference sequence). V trimming: 4 bases; J trimming: 4 bases; junction bases outside the gene matches: 5. The CDR3 spans 14 residues. The CDR3 here is CASSWGTGLYEQYF. Here the CDR3 DNA reads TGTGCCAGCAGTTGGGGGACAGGGTTATACGAGCAGTACTTC.

V usage is TRBV9 and J usage is TRBJ2-3; 8 positions agree with TRBD2. The CDR3 loop spans 15 amino acids. CDR1 is SGDLS and CDR2 is YYNGEE in the germline V gene. Trimming removed 6 bases from V and 4 bases from J; junction bases left unmatched: 10. The CDR3 sequence: CASTDSGADPDTQYF. The CDR3 DNA reads as TGTGCCAGCACCGATAGCGGGGCCGACCCAGATACGCAGTATTTT.

This clone came up a few times. V usage is TRBV28 and J usage is TRBJ1-2, with TRBD1 identical over 7 bases. Germline values: CDR1 MDHEN, CDR2 SYDVKM. There are 13 residues in the CDR3. V trimming: 7 bases; J trimming: 5 bases; junction bases outside the gene matches: 7. The CDR3 coding sequence is TGTGCCAGCAACCCGGGACAGCTTTATGGCTACACCTTC. Its translation: CASNPGQLYGYTF.

The chain employs TRBV6-1 and TRBJ2-7; tentatively, D is TRBD1 (6 bases). CDR3 length equals 15 residues. V shed 6 bases and J shed 7 bases, with 22 bases lying between them. Germline lookup yields CDR1 MNHNS and CDR2 SASEGT. CDR3 nucleotide sequence: TGTGCCAGCAGGGCTAAACAGGGCCCTCTGTTGGAGCAGTACTTC. Its protein product is CASRAKQGPLLEQYF.

This clone was counted between two and nine times. V is TRBV25-1 and J is TRBJ2-7; tentative D call: TRBD2 (6 bases). The CDR3 spans 13 residues. Germline assignment: CDR1 MGHDK and CDR2 SYGVNS. The V end was cut by 5 bases, the J end by 2 bases, with 10 bases between. CDR3 sequence (DNA): TGTGCCAGCAGTTACGGGAGTCCCTACGAGCAGTACTTC. Residues: CASSYGSPYEQYF.

The J gene is TRBJ2-1, the V gene TRBV5-1, with 10 bases that match TRBD2. After removal of 5 bases from V and 4 bases from J, the junction contained 6 bases not matched to a gene. Germline CDR1 and CDR2: SGHRS and YFSETQ. This CDR3 is built from 15 residues. The CDR3 DNA sequence: TGCGCCAGCAGTCCCGGGACTAGCGTATACAATGAGCAGTTCTTC. As protein: CASSPGTSVYNEQFF.

The chain has TRBV7-9 and TRBJ2-7, with TRBD1 matching over 9 bases. This CDR3 region has 16 residues. Germline V lookup: CDR1 SEHNR, CDR2 FQNEAQ (reference sequence). The J segment lost 0 bases and the V segment lost 5 bases, leaving 8 bases of the junction unmatched. The CDR3 here is CASSPRRTGVSYEQYF. The CDR3 DNA sequence: TGTGCCAGCAGCCCACGAAGGACAGGGGTCTCCTACGAGCAGTACTTC.